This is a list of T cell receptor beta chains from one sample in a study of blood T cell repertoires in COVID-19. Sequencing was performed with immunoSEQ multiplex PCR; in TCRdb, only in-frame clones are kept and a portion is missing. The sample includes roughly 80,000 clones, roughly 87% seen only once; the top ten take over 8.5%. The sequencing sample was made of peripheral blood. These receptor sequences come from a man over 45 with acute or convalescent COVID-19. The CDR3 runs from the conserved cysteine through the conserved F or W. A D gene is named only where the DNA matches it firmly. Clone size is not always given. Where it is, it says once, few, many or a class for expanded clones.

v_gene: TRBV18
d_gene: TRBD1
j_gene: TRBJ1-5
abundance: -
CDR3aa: CASSPGTGGSNQPQHF
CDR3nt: TGTGCCAGCTCACCAGGGACAGGGGGTAGCAATCAGCCCCAGCATTTT

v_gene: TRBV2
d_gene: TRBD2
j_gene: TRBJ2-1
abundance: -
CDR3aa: CASSLAGGPYNEQFF
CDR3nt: TGTGCCAGCTCTTTAGCGGGGGGACCCTACAATGAGCAGTTCTTC

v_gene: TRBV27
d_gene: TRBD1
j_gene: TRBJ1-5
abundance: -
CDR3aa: CASSPGQVSNQPQHF
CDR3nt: TGTGCCAGCAGTCCGGGACAGGTGAGCAATCAGCCCCAGCATTTT

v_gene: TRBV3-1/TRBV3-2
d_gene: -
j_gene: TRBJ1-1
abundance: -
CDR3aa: CASSQVGLPNTEAFF
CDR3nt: TGTGCCAGCAGCCAAGTGGGCCTTCCTAACACTGAAGCTTTCTTT

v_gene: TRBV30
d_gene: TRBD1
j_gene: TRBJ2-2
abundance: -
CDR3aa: CAWTRRQGKTGELFF
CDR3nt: TGTGCCTGGACGCGGCGACAGGGTAAAACCGGGGAGCTGTTTTTT

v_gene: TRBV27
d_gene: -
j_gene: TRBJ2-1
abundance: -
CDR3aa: CASSLTQISLDNEQFF
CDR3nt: TGTGCCAGCAGTTTAACCCAAATTAGCCTGGACAATGAGCAGTTCTTC

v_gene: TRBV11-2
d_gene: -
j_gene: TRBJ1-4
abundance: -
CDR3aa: CASSFEGKLFF
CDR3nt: TGTGCCAGCAGCTTCGAGGGTAAACTGTTTTTT

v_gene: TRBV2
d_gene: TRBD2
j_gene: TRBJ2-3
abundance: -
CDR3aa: CASSTLAGAATDTQYF
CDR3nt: TGTGCCAGCAGTACCCTAGCGGGAGCGGCCACAGATACGCAGTATTTT

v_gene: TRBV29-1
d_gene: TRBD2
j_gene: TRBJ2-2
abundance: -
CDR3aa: CSVGPSGANTGELFF
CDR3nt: TGCAGCGTTGGCCCTAGCGGAGCGAACACCGGGGAGCTGTTTTTT

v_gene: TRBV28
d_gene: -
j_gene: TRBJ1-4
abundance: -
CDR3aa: CASSFSGLGDEKLFF
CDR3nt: TGTGCCAGCAGTTTTTCAGGTCTCGGGGATGAAAAACTGTTTTTT

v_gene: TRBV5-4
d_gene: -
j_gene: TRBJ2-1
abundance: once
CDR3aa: CASSLRGSDNEQFF
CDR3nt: TGTGCCAGCAGCTTGCGGGGGTCAGACAATGAGCAGTTCTTC

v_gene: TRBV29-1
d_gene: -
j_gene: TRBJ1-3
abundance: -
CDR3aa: CSAQSGGDSGNTIYF
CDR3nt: TGCAGCGCCCAAAGCGGCGGGGACTCTGGAAACACCATATATTTT

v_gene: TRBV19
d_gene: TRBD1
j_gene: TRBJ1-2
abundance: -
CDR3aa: CASSKFPPDRGNYGYTF
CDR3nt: TGTGCCAGTAGTAAGTTCCCCCCAGACAGGGGTAACTATGGCTACACCTTC

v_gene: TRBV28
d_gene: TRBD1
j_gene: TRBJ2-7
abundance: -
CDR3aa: CASSFRDSSYEQYF
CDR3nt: TGTGCCAGCAGTTTCCGGGACAGCTCCTACGAGCAGTACTTC

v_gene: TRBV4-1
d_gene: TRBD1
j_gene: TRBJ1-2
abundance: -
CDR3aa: CASSQDHNGQGILGYTF
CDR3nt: TGCGCCAGCAGCCAAGATCACAACGGACAGGGCATCCTTGGCTACACCTTC

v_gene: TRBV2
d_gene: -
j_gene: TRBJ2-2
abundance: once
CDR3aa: CASSVNAGSTGELFF
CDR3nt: TGTGCCAGCAGTGTTAATGCGGGTTCCACCGGGGAGCTGTTTTTT

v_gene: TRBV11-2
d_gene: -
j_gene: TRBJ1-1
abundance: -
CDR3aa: CASSLDLRGATEAFF
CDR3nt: TGTGCCAGCAGCTTAGATCTCCGGGGGGCTACTGAAGCTTTCTTT

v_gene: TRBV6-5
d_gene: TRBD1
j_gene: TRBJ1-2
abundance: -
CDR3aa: CASSLGTAGYTF
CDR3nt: TGTGCCAGCAGTTTGGGGACAGCAGGCTACACCTTC

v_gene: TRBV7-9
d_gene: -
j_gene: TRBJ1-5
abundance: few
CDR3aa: CASSLSNSNQPQHF
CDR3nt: TGTGCCAGCAGCTTATCTAATAGCAATCAGCCCCAGCATTTT

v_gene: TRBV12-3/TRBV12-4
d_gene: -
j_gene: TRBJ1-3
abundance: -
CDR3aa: CASSRSGNTIYF
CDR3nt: TGTGCCAGCAGTCGGAGCGGAAACACCATATATTTT

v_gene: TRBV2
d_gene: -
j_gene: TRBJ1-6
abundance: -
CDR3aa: CASSDRVGSPLHF
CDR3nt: TGTGCCAGCAGTGACAGGGTTGGGTCACCCCTCCACTTT

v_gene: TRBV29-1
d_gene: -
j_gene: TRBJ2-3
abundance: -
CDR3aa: CSVELVGDTQYF
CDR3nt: TGCAGCGTTGAGCTAGTTGGAGATACGCAGTATTTT

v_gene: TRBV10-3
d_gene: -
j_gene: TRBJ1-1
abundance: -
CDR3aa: CAISESSPANTEAFF
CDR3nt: TGTGCCATCAGTGAGTCTAGCCCGGCGAACACTGAAGCTTTCTTT

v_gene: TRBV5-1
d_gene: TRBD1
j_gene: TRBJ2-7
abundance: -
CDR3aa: CASSLEGAVTGYEQYF
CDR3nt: TGCGCCAGCAGCTTGGAGGGGGCGGTCACGGGATATGAGCAGTACTTC

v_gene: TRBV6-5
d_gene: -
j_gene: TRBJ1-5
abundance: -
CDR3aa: CASSYAPEDSNQPQHF
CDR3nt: TGTGCAAGCAGTTATGCACCAGAAGATAGCAATCAGCCCCAGCATTTT

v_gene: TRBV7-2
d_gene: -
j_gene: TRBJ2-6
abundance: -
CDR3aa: CASSSSVSDLTGANVLTF
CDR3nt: TGTGCCAGCAGCTCCTCGGTATCGGACTTAACTGGGGCCAACGTCCTGACTTTC

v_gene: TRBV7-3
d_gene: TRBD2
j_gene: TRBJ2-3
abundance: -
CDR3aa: CASSSLAGAITGPDTQYF
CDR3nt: TGTGCCAGCAGCTCCCTAGCGGGGGCTATAACCGGCCCAGATACGCAGTATTTT

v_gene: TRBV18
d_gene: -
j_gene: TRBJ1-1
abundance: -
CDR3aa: CASSPNRENTEAFF
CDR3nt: TGTGCCAGCTCTCCAAATAGAGAAAACACTGAAGCTTTCTTT

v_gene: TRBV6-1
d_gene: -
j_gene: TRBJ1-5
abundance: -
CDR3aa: CASSEVEAGFNQPQHF
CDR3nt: TGTGCCAGCAGTGAAGTTGAGGCTGGGTTCAATCAGCCCCAGCATTTT

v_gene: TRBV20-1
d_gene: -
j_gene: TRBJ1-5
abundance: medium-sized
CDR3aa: CSASPGEGWASQPQHF
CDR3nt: TGCAGTGCTAGTCCGGGGGAAGGGTGGGCTAGTCAGCCCCAGCATTTT

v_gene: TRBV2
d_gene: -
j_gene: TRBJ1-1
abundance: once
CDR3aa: CASSRGVNTEAFF
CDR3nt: TGTGCCAGCAGTCGGGGGGTGAACACTGAAGCTTTCTTT

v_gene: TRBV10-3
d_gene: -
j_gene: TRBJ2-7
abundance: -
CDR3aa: CAIGARAYEQYF
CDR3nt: TGTGCCATCGGAGCCAGGGCGTACGAGCAGTACTTC

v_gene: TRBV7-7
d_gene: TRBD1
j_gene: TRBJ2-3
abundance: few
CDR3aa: CASSKDRGSDTQYF
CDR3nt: TGTGCCAGCAGCAAAGACAGGGGTTCAGATACGCAGTATTTT

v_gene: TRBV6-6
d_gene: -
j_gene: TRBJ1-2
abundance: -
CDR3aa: CASSYLMDSSPGGYTF
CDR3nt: TGTGCCAGCAGTTACCTCATGGACAGCTCCCCGGGAGGCTACACCTTC

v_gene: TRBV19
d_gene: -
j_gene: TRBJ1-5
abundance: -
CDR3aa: CASTPGGRRNQPQHF
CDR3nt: TGTGCCAGTACCCCGGGGGGCCGACGCAATCAGCCCCAGCATTTT

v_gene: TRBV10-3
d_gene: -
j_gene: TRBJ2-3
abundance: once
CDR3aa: CAISGEGVGDTQYF
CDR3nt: TGTGCCATCAGTGGGGAGGGGGTTGGAGATACGCAGTATTTT

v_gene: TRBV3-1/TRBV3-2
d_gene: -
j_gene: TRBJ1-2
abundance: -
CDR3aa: CASSHVEQPNYGYTF
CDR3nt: TGTGCCAGCAGCCACGTAGAACAGCCTAACTATGGCTACACCTTC

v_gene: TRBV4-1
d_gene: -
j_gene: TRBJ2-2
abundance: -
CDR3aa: CASSPAAGQGHRGAVF
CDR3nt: TGCGCCAGCAGCCCGGCCGCGGGGCAAGGTCACCGGGGAGCTGTTTTT

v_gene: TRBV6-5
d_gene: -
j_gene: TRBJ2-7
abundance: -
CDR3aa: CASSYSAGGNGKQYF
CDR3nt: TGTGCCAGCAGTTACTCAGCAGGGGGGAATGGTAAGCAGTACTTC

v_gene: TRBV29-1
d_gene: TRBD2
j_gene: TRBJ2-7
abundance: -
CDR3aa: CSVVGLAGVYEQYF
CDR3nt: TGCAGCGTCGTAGGACTAGCGGGAGTCTACGAGCAGTACTTC